One sample yielded the 10 T cell receptor beta chains listed below, sequenced in a study of early T cells in non-severe SARS-CoV-2 infection. MiXCR was run by TCRdb on the 5' RACE reads, yielding one entry per CDR3 protein. The table lists tens of thousands of distinct CDR3 sequences, 11% to 15% of them singletons. Sequenced input: whole blood. The receptor source for this set is an adult who was a healthcare worker with PCR-confirmed SARS-CoV-2 infection or an uninfected control (not recorded which).

This clonotype was seen many times. V is TRBV30 and J is TRBJ2-3, with unresolved D. The germline CDR1 and CDR2 sequences are GTSNPN and SVGIG (reference sequence). CDR3 length: 14 amino acids. V shed 3 bases and J shed 4 bases, with 14 bases lying between them. The CDR3 here is CAWRGWAQSDTQYF. Here the CDR3 DNA reads TGTGCCTGGAGGGGTTGGGCGCAGTCAGATACGCAGTATTTT.

Ten or more counts support this clonotype. The chain uses TRBV18 and TRBJ2-7; D may be TRBD1 (6 bases). The CDR3 covers 16 residues. Trimming cost V 3 bases and J 7 bases, with 22 bases left between them. Per the germline V gene, CDR1 is KGHSH and CDR2 is LQKENI. This CDR3 reads CASSPTRHRDFWEQYF. The CDR3 coding sequence is TGTGCCAGCTCACCGACCCGACACAGGGATTTTTGGGAGCAGTACTTC. Variable domain in full (rest from reference TRBV18 and TRBJ2-7): NAGVMQNPRHLVRRRGQEARLRCSPMKGHSHVYWYRQLPEEGLKFMVYLQKENIIDESGMPKERFSAEFPKEGPSILRIQQVVRGDSAAYFCASSPTRHRDFWEQYFGPGTRLTVT.

Concerning this clonotype itself: One end of the junction does not line up with germline, which may come from a read error. This chain links TRBV5-1 with TRBJ2-1; the D gene is possibly TRBD2 (6 bases). CDR3 length: 16 amino acids. CDR1 is SGHRS, CDR2 YFSETQ, per germline. DNA of the CDR3: TGCGCCAGCAGCCCTCGAGAGGGTACTAGCCGGACGGCCCCGCTCTTC. This sequence encodes CASSPREGTSRTAPLF.

The V call is TRBV7-6, the J call TRBJ1-4; D is unresolved. Trimming removed 4 bases at V and 5 bases at J, with 14 bases between. Germline CDR1 reads SGHVS; CDR2 reads FNYEAQ. The CDR3 is 15 amino acids. This chain's CDR3 is CASSSPRMGNEKLFF. The CDR3 nucleotides are TGTGCCAGCAGCTCCCCCAGGATGGGCAATGAAAAACTGTTTTTT. The variable domain in full, with the rest retrieved from reference TRBV7-6 and TRBJ1-4, is GAGVSQSPRYKVTKRGQDVALRCDPISGHVSLYWYRQALGQGPEFLTYFNYEAQQDKSGLPNDRFSAERPEGSISTLTIQRTEQRDSAMYRCASSSPRMGNEKLFFGSGTQLSVL.

Ten or more counts support this clonotype. The V call is TRBV28, the J call TRBJ2-1; 8 positions agree with TRBD2. Per germline, CDR1 MDHEN and CDR2 SYDVKM. CDR3 size: 16 residues. Trimming cost V 0 bases and J 7 bases; bases outside gene matches: 8. The CDR3 reads CASSLWASGQRNEQFF. Written as DNA, the CDR3 is TGTGCCAGCAGTTTATGGGCTAGCGGGCAGAGGAATGAGCAGTTCTTC.

The genes are TRBV6-1 and TRBJ2-5; 7 bases align to TRBD2. The CDR3 is made up of 15 amino acids. The germline CDR1 and CDR2 sequences are MNHNS and SASEGT. Trimming removed 6 bases from V and 2 bases from J; junction bases left unmatched: 9. For the CDR3, the DNA is TGTGCCAGCAGCTATCGGACTAGAGGACAAGAGACCCAGTACTTC. Amino acids: CASSYRTRGQETQYF.

This clonotype was counted a few times. The genes are TRBV7-9 and TRBJ2-7, with 7 bases that match TRBD1. The germline V gene has CDR1 SEHNR and CDR2 FQNEAQ (reference sequence). The CDR3 runs 15 residues. Germline trimming cut 4 bases from V and 6 bases from J; bases unmatched to any gene: 12. The CDR3 bases are TGTGCCAGCAGCTGGGCCGGGACAGAGGGAACCGAGCAGTACTTC. This gives the protein CASSWAGTEGTEQYF.

The V call is TRBV5-1, the J call TRBJ2-1; D may match TRBD1 or TRBD2 (6 bases each). Germline CDR1 is SGHRS and CDR2 is YFSETQ. Trimming cost V 4 bases and J 4 bases, with 12 bases left between them. This CDR3 is built from 14 residues. In nucleotides, the CDR3 is TGCGCCAGCAGCGGGGGGACATCGTACAATGAGCAGTTCTTC. Protein sequence: CASSGGTSYNEQFF.

This clonotype appeared a few times. The chain couples TRBV29-1 to TRBJ2-5; 7 bases fit TRBD2. Germline values: CDR1 SQVTM, CDR2 ANQGSEA. Trimming at V came to 0 bases and at J to 5 bases, leaving 9 bases not matched to a gene. The CDR3 consists of 15 residues. The CDR3 protein is CSVEEGGAAGETQYF. The CDR3, as DNA: TGCAGCGTTGAAGAGGGAGGGGCCGCGGGGGAGACCCAGTACTTC.

This clonotype was seen repeatedly, ten times or more. The chain couples TRBV7-9 to TRBJ1-1; D gene ambiguous. Trimming pared 8 bases from V and 3 bases from J, leaving 4 bases between. Germline assignment: CDR1 SEHNR and CDR2 FQNEAQ (reference sequence). The CDR3 is made up of 10 amino acids. The CDR3: CASADTEAFF. The CDR3, as DNA: TGTGCCAGCGCAGACACTGAAGCTTTCTTT.